A single sample is the source of the 18 T cell receptor beta chains below, sequenced in a study of blood T cells in healthy people across ages. A second about 6 to 11 cycle PCR used barcoded and J-beta primers. One entry per CDR3 protein, called by TCRdb with MiXCR from the 5' RACE reads. The repertoire holds approximately 1.5 million distinct CDR3 sequences, with roughly 32% as singletons. The sequencing input was blood. Receptors were obtained from a woman aged 25 to 45 in good health.

The rearrangement uses TRBV6-2 or TRBV6-3 and TRBJ2-7, with D uncertain. Germline V gene lookup returns CDR1 MNHEY and CDR2 SVGEGT. The CDR3 loop spans 15 amino acids. V was clipped by 0 bases and J by 9 bases, with 18 bases between them. The CDR3 here is CASSYSEVRLSWQYF. The CDR3 DNA reads TGTGCCAGCAGTTACTCGGAAGTTCGCTTGAGTTGGCAGTACTTC.

The genes are TRBV12-3 or TRBV12-4 and TRBJ1-3; a possible D gene is TRBD1 (6 bases). The CDR3 has 18 residues. The V end was cut by 7 bases, the J end by 0 bases, with 22 bases between. In DNA, the CDR3 is TGTGCCAGCAAGCCCCTTTTGGACAGCAAACTCTCTGGAAACACCATATATTTT. This encodes CASKPLLDSKLSGNTIYF.

Points on this clonotype: A read error may be the cause here, since a much bigger clone is one base away. V gene TRBV10-3 combines with J gene TRBJ2-3, with a possible D match to TRBD2 (6 bases). The CDR3 totals 14 residues. Per germline, CDR1 ENHRY and CDR2 SYGVKD. Trimming removed 8 bases from V and 0 bases from J, with 12 bases in between. The CDR3 region is CAISTSRSTDTQYF. In nucleotides, the CDR3 is TGTGCCATCTCCACTAGCAGAAGCACAGATACGCAGTATTTT.

The V gene is TRBV7-9, the J gene TRBJ2-1; 7 nucleotides line up with TRBD1. CDR3 size: 16 residues. J lost 7 bases, V lost 6 bases, and 15 bases had no gene match. Germline V gives CDR1 SEHNR, CDR2 FQNEAQ (reference sequence). The CDR3 DNA follows: TGTGCCAGCAGAGCTATCCGAGGGACAGATGGTAATGAGCAGTTCTTC. It is translated as CASRAIRGTDGNEQFF.

This clonotype was seen at least ten times. The chain joins TRBV29-1 to TRBJ2-3; no reliable D call. V was trimmed by 1 base and J by 6 bases, leaving 11 bases between them. Germline CDR1 reads SQVTM; CDR2 reads ANQGSEA. The CDR3 sequence is 13 residues long. CDR3 DNA sequence: TGCAGCGTTGAAGGGGGTAGCCCGGATACGCAGTATTTT. This translates into CSVEGGSPDTQYF.

The J gene is TRBJ1-5, the V gene TRBV25-1; D is perhaps TRBD1 (5 bases). The CDR3 totals 17 residues. Between the trimmed V and J ends, which lost 4 bases and 5 bases, there was a span of 21 bases. Looked up from germline, CDR1 is MGHDK and CDR2 is SYGVNS. The CDR3 bases are TGTGCCAGCAGTGGCCAAGGGAAAGGGGATGTGTATCAGCCCCAGCATTTT. Residues: CASSGQGKGDVYQPQHF.

This rearrangement joins TRBV28 to TRBJ1-2, with D uncertain. V was trimmed by 7 bases and J by 8 bases, leaving 14 bases between them. CDR3 length equals 12 residues. Germline V CDR1 and CDR2: MDHEN, SYDVKM. The CDR3 DNA reads TGTGCCAGCAAGCGAAGCGGGGAGGGCTACACCTTC. Amino acid sequence: CASKRSGEGYTF.

V is TRBV15 and J is TRBJ1-6; a possible D gene is TRBD1 (5 bases). The germline CDR1 and CDR2 sequences are LNHNV and YYDKDF (reference sequence). The CDR3 runs 15 residues. Trimming took 0 bases from V and 9 from J, leaving 12 bases between them. CDR3 region: CATSREMGGISPLHF. CDR3 DNA sequence: TGTGCCACCAGCAGAGAGATGGGGGGGATTTCACCCCTCCACTTT.

The J gene is TRBJ2-7, the V gene TRBV11-2; TRBD1 matches 8 bases. The germline CDR1 and CDR2 sequences are SGHAT and FQNNGV. J lost 9 bases, V lost 3 bases, and 13 bases had no gene match. This CDR3 has 15 amino acids. The CDR3 loop reads CASSFTGTGALSQYF. As DNA, the CDR3 is TGTGCCAGCAGCTTTACCGGGACAGGCGCACTCTCGCAGTACTTC. The whole variable domain, filled in from reference TRBV11-2 and TRBJ2-7, reads EAGVAQSPRYKIIEKRQSVAFWCNPISGHATLYWYQQILGQGPKLLIQFQNNGVVDDSQLPKDRFSAERLKGVDSTLKIQPAKLEDSAVYLCASSFTGTGALSQYFGPGTRLTVT.

This chain connects TRBV5-1 to TRBJ1-2; tentative D call: TRBD1 (6 bases). Trimming took 0 bases from V and 6 from J, leaving 9 bases between them. The CDR3 spans 13 residues. CDR1 and CDR2 from the germline V gene are SGHRS and YFSETQ. The CDR3 region is CASSLAQGHGYTF. The CDR3 DNA reads as TGCGCCAGCAGCTTGGCCCAGGGGCATGGCTACACCTTC.

In this sample, this clonotype turned up many times. This sequence joins TRBV20-1 and TRBJ1-5; TRBD1 might be the D (5 bases). Germline V lookup: CDR1 DFQATT, CDR2 SNEGSKA (reference sequence). The CDR3 totals 14 residues. V lost 6 bases, J lost 3 bases, and 15 bases lay in between. CDR3 sequence: CSARTFNDNQPQHF. The CDR3 DNA is TGCAGTGCCCGGACATTTAATGACAATCAGCCCCAGCATTTT.

The chain employs TRBV11-2 and TRBJ2-1, with 9 bases matching TRBD2. The V gene end was trimmed by 5 bases and the J gene end by 9 bases; junction bases not matched to a gene: 8. Germline CDR1 SGHAT, CDR2 FQNNGV. This CDR3 contains 14 residues. The CDR3 spells CASSAGGRAGEQFF. CDR3 nucleotide sequence: TGTGCCAGCAGCGCAGGCGGGAGGGCCGGTGAGCAGTTCTTC. Variable domain in full (rest from reference TRBV11-2 and TRBJ2-1): EAGVAQSPRYKIIEKRQSVAFWCNPISGHATLYWYQQILGQGPKLLIQFQNNGVVDDSQLPKDRFSAERLKGVDSTLKIQPAKLEDSAVYLCASSAGGRAGEQFFGPGTRLTVL.

This chain uses TRBV3-1 with TRBJ2-6; D may be TRBD1 or TRBD2 (5 bases each). This CDR3 comprises 14 residues. The V gene lost 4 bases and the J gene lost 4 bases, with 8 bases spanning the gap. Germline V gives CDR1 LGHDT, CDR2 YNNKEL (reference sequence). The CDR3 region is CASSPRGGANVLTF. The CDR3 region has the DNA TGTGCCAGCAGCCCCCGGGGCGGGGCCAACGTCCTGACTTTC.

This clonotype was recorded once. The chain has TRBV3-1 and TRBJ1-2, with D unclear. The CDR3 has 15 residues. The germline gives CDR1 LGHDT, CDR2 YNNKEL (reference sequence). Trimming cost V 4 bases and J 0 bases, with 12 bases left between them. CDR3 sequence (DNA): TGTGCCAGCAGCCTTGCGCCCGGAGCTAACTATGGCTACACCTTC. It yields the protein CASSLAPGANYGYTF.

V and J are TRBV5-1 and TRBJ1-4; D ambiguous. CDR1 and CDR2 from the germline V gene are SGHRS and YFSETQ. CDR3 length equals 12 residues. V shed 5 bases and J shed 2 bases, with 4 bases lying between them. The CDR3 loop is CASRNTNEKLFF. Written as DNA, the CDR3 is TGCGCCAGCAGAAATACTAATGAAAAACTGTTTTTT.

This clonotype was counted once. The chain has TRBV20-1 and TRBJ2-1; TRBD2 matches 10 bases. CDR3 length: 13 residues. Germline V gene data show CDR1 as DFQATT and CDR2 as SNEGSKA (reference sequence). This chain's CDR3 is CSPSSGSIYEQFF. CDR3 coding DNA: TGCAGCCCTTCTAGCGGGAGTATCTATGAGCAGTTCTTC.

This chain links TRBV7-2 with TRBJ2-7, with TRBD1 identical over 8 bases. This CDR3 comprises 15 residues. The V gene end was trimmed by 3 bases and the J gene end by 4 bases; junction bases not matched to a gene: 8. Germline V CDR1 and CDR2: SGHTA, FQGNSA. The CDR3, as DNA: TGTGCCAGCAGCTTTGGATTGACAGGGGCGTACGAGCAGTACTTC. It specifies CASSFGLTGAYEQYF.

This clonotype has just a few counts. The rearrangement links TRBV2 to TRBJ1-2; no definite D call. Germline V gives CDR1 SNHLY, CDR2 FYNNEI. This CDR3 is built from 15 residues. V lost 5 bases to trimming and J lost 4 bases, with 17 bases between them. The CDR3 DNA is TGTGCCAGCAGTCTCAATTGGGATCAAAGCTATGGCTACACCTTC. Translated: CASSLNWDQSYGYTF.